These 5 T cell receptor beta chains share one sample of origin, sequenced in a study of T cells in Graves' hyperthyroidism and ophthalmopathy. TCR beta CDR3 regions were amplified from RNA transcripts. First-round RT-PCR targeting the TCR CDR3 was performed with the HTBI primer set. TCRdb used MiXCR to reprocess the multiplex PCR reads, holding one entry per CDR3 protein. In the table there are roughly 110,000 distinct CDR3 sequences, about 16% of which are singletons. Material for sequencing was blood. The receptors were sampled from a woman aged 50 to 60 with Graves' hyperthyroidism.

This clonotype has ten or more counts. The chain has TRBV7-8 and TRBJ1-1; a weak D match, TRBD1 (5 bases). Germline V lookup: CDR1 SGHVS, CDR2 FQNEAQ. The CDR3 has 16 amino acids. Trimming cost V 3 bases and J 5 bases, with 19 bases left between them. CDR3 bases: TGTGCCAGCAGCTTTGGCCTAGCCAGGGTGGGTACTGAAGCTTTCTTT. It is translated as CASSFGLARVGTEAFF.

This clonotype was recorded many times. The V call is TRBV6-6, the J call TRBJ2-7; D possibly corresponds to TRBD2 (6 bases). The CDR3 runs to 13 residues. V gave up 2 bases and J gave up 8 bases, with 13 bases separating them. The V gene's germline CDR1 is MNHNY and CDR2 SVGAGI (reference sequence). CDR3 DNA: TGTGCCAGCAGTTACGGTGGGGAGGCAAAGCAGTACTTC. Its protein is CASSYGGEAKQYF.

This chain connects TRBV20-1 to TRBJ1-2; 12 bases agree with TRBD1. V lost 1 base and J lost 4; bases outside the gene matches: 13. The CDR3 is made up of 18 amino acids. CDR1 and CDR2 from the germline V gene are DFQATT and SNEGSKA (reference sequence). The CDR3 sequence: CSARGTGTGGGGPYGYTF. For the CDR3, the DNA is TGCAGTGCTAGAGGCACCGGGACAGGGGGCGGCGGGCCCTATGGCTACACCTTC.

This clonotype has ten or more counts. The rearrangement links TRBV20-1 to TRBJ1-6; possible D gene TRBD1, 5 bases. The CDR3 length is 14 residues. Germline V lookup: CDR1 DFQATT, CDR2 SNEGSKA (reference sequence). The V and J ends lost 5 bases and 7 bases respectively, with 15 bases between them. CDR3 sequence: CSAQVGRENSPLHF. The CDR3 nucleotides read TGCAGTGCTCAAGTGGGCAGGGAGAATTCACCCCTCCACTTT.

This clonotype has at least ten counts. The CDR3 loop is CSAREDREWWPDTQYF. CDR3 nucleotides: TGCAGTGCTAGAGAAGACAGGGAATGGTGGCCAGATACGCAGTATTTT. The V gene is TRBV20-1, the J gene TRBJ2-3; TRBD1 matches 7 bases. Looked up from germline, CDR1 is DFQATT and CDR2 is SNEGSKA (reference sequence). V lost 0 bases and J lost 4; bases outside the gene matches: 10. The CDR3 is made up of 16 amino acids.